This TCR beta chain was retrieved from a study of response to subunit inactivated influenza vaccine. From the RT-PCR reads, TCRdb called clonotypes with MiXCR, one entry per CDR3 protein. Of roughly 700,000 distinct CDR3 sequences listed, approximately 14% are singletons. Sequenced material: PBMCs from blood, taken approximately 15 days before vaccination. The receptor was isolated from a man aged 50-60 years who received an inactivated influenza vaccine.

CDR3 loop: CASSMRRGGANEQFF. The DNA of the CDR3 is TGTGCCAGTAGTATGCGGCGAGGGGGTGCGAATGAGCAGTTCTTC. The gene calls are TRBV19 and TRBJ2-1, with D perhaps TRBD1 (6 bases). CDR1 is LNHDA and CDR2 is SQIVND in the germline V gene (reference sequence). The CDR3 is 15 amino acids. Trimming shortened V by 3 bases and J by 7 bases, and 16 bases separated the two germline ends.